These T cell receptor beta chains were read from a single sample in a study of blood T cell repertoires in COVID-19. Sequencing used immunoSEQ multiplex PCR; TCRdb keeps in-frame clones, though not all of them. The repertoire holds around 200,000 clones, with 75% to 90% as singletons. The sequencing sample was made of PBMCs or T cells enriched from blood (not recorded which). The origin of the receptors is a woman in her 30s who had been exposed to COVID-19. CDR3s include the opening cysteine and the closing phenylalanine or tryptophan. Fields, in order: clone size, D gene, J gene, V gene, CDR3 protein, CDR3 DNA. The D gene is left open where the match is weak. Size is omitted from some rows. Given values are once, few, many or a class for expanded clones.

clone size: -; D gene: TRBD1; J gene: TRBJ2-7; V gene: TRBV6-2/TRBV6-3; CDR3 protein: CASSTRTGPPYEQYF; CDR3 DNA: TGTGCCAGCAGTACCCGGACAGGGCCCCCCTACGAGCAGTACTTC
clone size: once; D gene: -; J gene: TRBJ2-7; V gene: TRBV15; CDR3 protein: CATSGPGTRAYEQYF; CDR3 DNA: TGTGCCACCAGCGGACCCGGGACACGAGCCTACGAGCAGTACTTC
clone size: -; D gene: -; J gene: TRBJ2-2; V gene: TRBV18; CDR3 protein: CASSPTVANTGELFF; CDR3 DNA: TGTGCCAGCTCACCGACAGTCGCGAACACCGGGGAGCTGTTTTTT
clone size: once; D gene: -; J gene: TRBJ1-5; V gene: TRBV4-1; CDR3 protein: CASSQDRGWQPQHF; CDR3 DNA: TGCGCCAGCAGCCAAGATCGGGGGTGGCAGCCCCAGCATTTT
clone size: few; D gene: TRBD1; J gene: TRBJ1-5; V gene: TRBV19; CDR3 protein: CASRMDRGRQPQHF; CDR3 DNA: TGTGCCAGTAGGATGGACAGGGGGAGGCAGCCCCAGCATTTT
clone size: -; D gene: TRBD1; J gene: TRBJ1-4; V gene: TRBV5-3; CDR3 protein: CARSASGHPGQGEKLFF; CDR3 DNA: TGTGCCAGAAGCGCCTCGGGACACCCAGGACAGGGAGAAAAACTGTTTTTT
clone size: -; D gene: -; J gene: TRBJ1-1; V gene: TRBV10-3; CDR3 protein: CAISAREGSEAFF; CDR3 DNA: TGTGCCATCAGTGCGCGGGAGGGGTCTGAAGCTTTCTTT
clone size: once; D gene: TRBD1; J gene: TRBJ1-5; V gene: TRBV12-5; CDR3 protein: CASGLGQGGSNQPQHF; CDR3 DNA: TGTGCTAGTGGTTTGGGACAGGGGGGGAGCAATCAGCCCCAGCATTTT
clone size: -; D gene: TRBD1; J gene: TRBJ1-4; V gene: TRBV6-1; CDR3 protein: CASSEAGTGSNEKLFF; CDR3 DNA: TGTGCCAGCAGTGAAGCCGGGACAGGGTCTAATGAAAAACTGTTTTTT
clone size: -; D gene: TRBD1; J gene: TRBJ2-3; V gene: TRBV24-1; CDR3 protein: CATSDSGTGGDTQYF; CDR3 DNA: TGTGCCACCAGTGACTCCGGGACAGGGGGAGATACGCAGTATTTT
clone size: -; D gene: -; J gene: TRBJ1-5; V gene: TRBV12-3/TRBV12-4; CDR3 protein: CASRRGNSQPQHF; CDR3 DNA: TGTGCCAGCCGGCGGGGGAATAGTCAGCCCCAGCATTTT
clone size: -; D gene: -; J gene: TRBJ2-5; V gene: TRBV7-8; CDR3 protein: CASSFTGSETQYF; CDR3 DNA: TGTGCCAGCAGCTTTACAGGGTCGGAGACCCAGTACTTC
clone size: once; D gene: TRBD2; J gene: TRBJ2-2; V gene: TRBV5-4; CDR3 protein: CASSLASGGGYTGELFF; CDR3 DNA: TGTGCCAGCAGCTTGGCTAGCGGGGGGGGTTACACCGGGGAGCTGTTTTTT
clone size: -; D gene: -; J gene: TRBJ2-1; V gene: TRBV2; CDR3 protein: CASSAGVGPSSYNEQFF; CDR3 DNA: TGTGCCAGCAGTGCCGGGGTAGGCCCATCCTCCTACAATGAGCAGTTCTTC
clone size: -; D gene: -; J gene: TRBJ2-1; V gene: TRBV12-5; CDR3 protein: CASGPRRGGGVYGEQFF; CDR3 DNA: TGTGCTAGTGGTCCCCGTCGTGGGGGGGGCGTTTACGGTGAGCAGTTCTTC
clone size: -; D gene: TRBD1; J gene: TRBJ1-1; V gene: TRBV12-5; CDR3 protein: CASGLSPGTVNTEAFF; CDR3 DNA: TGTGCTAGTGGTTTATCCCCCGGGACAGTGAACACTGAAGCTTTCTTT
clone size: -; D gene: -; J gene: TRBJ1-5; V gene: TRBV10-3; CDR3 protein: CAISEIGAGQPQHF; CDR3 DNA: TGTGCCATCAGTGAGATAGGGGCTGGACAGCCCCAGCATTTT
clone size: -; D gene: -; J gene: TRBJ1-2; V gene: TRBV5-1; CDR3 protein: CASSLLPTVTNYGYTF; CDR3 DNA: TGCGCCAGCAGCTTGCTCCCGACAGTAACGAACTATGGCTACACCTTC